Below are 27 T cell receptor beta chains sequenced from a single sample in a study of blood T cell repertoires in COVID-19. The repertoire was sequenced with immunoSEQ multiplex PCR; TCRdb's copy has only in-frame clones and lacks some. The sample contains 95,000 to 120,000 clones, approximately 70% of which appear only once. The sequencing sample was made of peripheral blood. The receptor set was obtained from a woman aged 40 to 50 with acute or convalescent COVID-19.

This chain uses TRBV7-3 with TRBJ2-5, with D possibly TRBD2 on 6 matching bases. The germline gives CDR1 SGHTA, CDR2 FQGTGA. V shed 2 bases and J shed 2 bases, with 9 bases lying between them. This CDR3 comprises 14 residues. CDR3 region: CASSLVGGQETQYF. The DNA for the CDR3 is TGTGCCAGCAGCTTAGTCGGGGGACAAGAGACCCAGTACTTC.

This chain connects TRBV5-6 to TRBJ2-1, with 8 bases lining up with TRBD2. V lost 2 bases and J lost 7; bases outside the gene matches: 5. Germline V gene data show CDR1 as SGHDT and CDR2 as YYEEEE. The length of the CDR3 is 14 residues. The CDR3 nucleotides read TGTGCCAGCAGCTTACCTGGCGGGGGGAATGAGCAGTTCTTC. Translation: CASSLPGGGNEQFF.

J is TRBJ2-3 and V is TRBV11-2; D gene uncertain. The CDR3 covers 16 residues. V lost 3 bases and J lost 2, with 15 bases in between. Germline V gives CDR1 SGHAT, CDR2 FQNNGV. This CDR3 is CASSLFGGSSTDTQYF. Here the CDR3 DNA reads TGTGCCAGCAGCTTGTTTGGTGGCTCCTCCACAGATACGCAGTATTTT.

The genes are TRBV28 and TRBJ1-5; D possibly corresponds to TRBD1 (6 bases). Trimming shortened V by 1 base and J by 4 bases, and 17 bases separated the two germline ends. Germline assignment: CDR1 MDHEN and CDR2 SYDVKM. This CDR3 comprises 17 residues. CDR3 DNA: TGTGCCAGCAGTTTATACGGGACGACAGGCCTGAATCAGCCCCAGCATTTT. It specifies CASSLYGTTGLNQPQHF.

CDR3 sequence reads: CASSFEGADSPLHF. Written as DNA, the CDR3 is TGCGCCAGCAGCTTTGAGGGGGCTGATTCACCCCTCCACTTT. This sequence joins TRBV5-1 and TRBJ1-6, with 7 positions matching TRBD1. The germline V gene has CDR1 SGHRS and CDR2 YFSETQ. The CDR3 loop spans 14 amino acids. Germline trimming cut 2 bases from V and 8 bases from J; bases unmatched to any gene: 4.

In DNA, the CDR3 is TGTGCCAGCAGTCAACAGGGCGCCTATGGCTACACCTTC. This encodes CASSQQGAYGYTF. The rearrangement joins TRBV28 to TRBJ1-2, with D tentatively TRBD1 (6 bases). Trimming removed 5 bases at V and 4 bases at J, with 11 bases between. In germline, CDR1 is MDHEN, CDR2 SYDVKM. This CDR3 has 13 residues.

Turning to this clone: One end of the junction is discordant with germline, which a read error may explain. This chain uses TRBV20-1 with TRBJ2-1; TRBD2 matches 10 bases. This CDR3 is 11 amino acids long. CDR1 DFQATT and CDR2 SNEGSKA come from the germline V gene (reference sequence). The chain's CDR3 is CSPAGGTQVLF. Written as DNA, the CDR3 is TGCAGTCCAGCGGGGGGGACCCAAGTCCTCTTC.

V and J are TRBV3-1 (or the pseudogene TRBV3-2) and TRBJ1-6, with a possible D match to TRBD1 (6 bases). The CDR3 runs 16 residues. Germline assignment: CDR1 LGHDT and CDR2 YNNKEL (reference sequence). V was clipped by 0 bases and J by 10 bases, with 16 bases between them. The CDR3 reads CASSQDPGGRQSPLHF. In nucleotides, the CDR3 is TGTGCCAGCAGCCAAGATCCGGGGGGGCGTCAGTCACCCCTCCACTTT.

The J gene is TRBJ2-3, the V gene TRBV23-1, with 12 nucleotides matching TRBD2. TRBV23-1 belongs to the ORF category, with a function that is uncertain. CDR3 length equals 21 residues. With 0 bases clipped from V and 0 bases from J, the junction kept 13 bases outside the gene matches. For the CDR3, the DNA is TGCGCCAGCAGTCAATCCCCCCCGAGGCGGACTAGCGGGGTTAGCACAGATACGCAGTATTTT. This translates into CASSQSPPRRTSGVSTDTQYF.

This clone has a handful of counts. V gene TRBV24-1 combines with J gene TRBJ2-5; weak D call: TRBD2 (7 bases). With 6 bases removed from V and 2 bases from J, the gap between germline ends came to 15 bases. Per the germline V gene, CDR1 is KGHDR and CDR2 is SFDVKD. The CDR3 consists of 15 residues. The CDR3 here is CATSPRGGSQETQYF. The CDR3 DNA follows: TGTGCCACCAGTCCGAGGGGGGGTTCTCAAGAGACCCAGTACTTC.

This clone was recorded a few times. V gene TRBV10-1 combines with J gene TRBJ1-3; TRBD1 is a possible D gene (6 bases). Looked up from germline, CDR1 is WNHNN and CDR2 is SYGVQD (reference sequence). The CDR3 has 17 amino acids. The ends were cut back, 8 bases at V and 0 bases at J, with 20 bases in the middle. This chain's CDR3 is CASGLRDRSVSGNTIYF. In DNA form, the CDR3 reads TGCGCCAGCGGTCTGAGAGACAGGTCAGTCTCTGGAAACACCATATATTTT.

Many counts were recorded for this clone. The rearrangement links TRBV12-3 or TRBV12-4 to TRBJ1-4; 7 nucleotides agree with TRBD1. This CDR3 contains 12 residues. The V segment lost 9 bases and the J segment 6 bases; nucleotides outside the gene matches: 4. Here the CDR3 reads CARGGGDEKLFF. CDR3 bases: TGTGCCAGAGGGGGCGGGGATGAAAAACTGTTTTTT.

CDR3 in amino acids: CASSSGGGVNTEAFF. CDR3 DNA sequence: TGTGCCAGTAGCTCAGGGGGTGGAGTGAACACTGAAGCTTTCTTT. The J gene is TRBJ1-1, the V gene TRBV19, with 7 bases matching TRBD1. CDR3 size: 15 residues. The V gene end was trimmed by 6 bases and the J gene end by 0 bases; junction bases not matched to a gene: 7. Germline-derived CDR1 and CDR2 are LNHDA and SQIVND (reference sequence). Together with reference TRBV19 and TRBJ1-1, the CDR3 gives the full variable domain: DGGITQSPKYLFRKEGQNVTLSCEQNLNHDAMYWYRQDPGQGLRLIYYSQIVNDFQKGDIAEGYSVSREKKESFPLTVTSAQKNPTAFYLCASSSGGGVNTEAFFGQGTRLTVV.

This clone was seen only a few times. This chain joins TRBV11-2 and TRBJ2-3; a possible D gene is TRBD2 (6 bases). V was shortened by 6 bases and J by 2 bases, with 21 bases between the two germline ends. The CDR3 contains 17 residues. Looked up from germline, CDR1 is SGHAT and CDR2 is FQNNGV. The CDR3 DNA follows: TGTGCCAGCAGTCCTAAGCCGGGACTTCAACTCACAGATACGCAGTATTTT. It codes for CASSPKPGLQLTDTQYF.

The gene calls are TRBV7-3 and TRBJ2-2; D possibly corresponds to TRBD2 (7 bases). The CDR3 is 16 amino acids. The V and J ends lost 5 bases and 4 bases respectively, with 17 bases between them. Looked up from germline, CDR1 is SGHTA and CDR2 is FQGTGA. CDR3 region: CASSPLGGPGTGELFF. The CDR3 bases are TGTGCCAGCAGCCCACTCGGGGGGCCGGGCACCGGGGAGCTGTTTTTT.

This clone was counted many times. J is TRBJ1-5 and V is TRBV6-5, with TRBD1 as a possible D gene (5 bases). Germline V CDR1 and CDR2: MNHEY, SVGAGI. Between the trimmed V and J ends, which lost 8 bases and 1 base, there was a span of 9 bases. This CDR3 is 13 amino acids long. The CDR3 spells CASGGTSNQPQHF. DNA of the CDR3: TGTGCCAGCGGGGGGACGAGCAATCAGCCCCAGCATTTT.

V is TRBV5-1 and J is TRBJ1-1, with 8 bases aligning to TRBD1. The CDR3 has 14 amino acids. Per germline, CDR1 SGHRS and CDR2 YFSETQ. Losses at the gene ends were 2 bases for V and 3 bases for J; bases not matched to a gene: 3. The CDR3 is CASSFTGGYTEAFF. CDR3 sequence (DNA): TGCGCCAGCAGCTTTACAGGGGGTTACACTGAAGCTTTCTTT.

The chain employs TRBV7-9 and TRBJ1-2; D is unresolved. V shed 4 bases and J shed 6 bases, with 15 bases lying between them. The CDR3 consists of 14 residues. CDR1 is SEHNR, CDR2 FQNEAQ, per germline (reference sequence). CDR3 DNA sequence: TGTGCCAGCAGCTCCCTTGTAAACATCGATGGCTACACCTTC. Translation: CASSSLVNIDGYTF. Using reference TRBV7-9 and TRBJ1-2 for the parts outside the CDR3, the full variable domain is DTGVSQNPRHKITKRGQNVTFRCDPISEHNRLYWYRQTLGQGPEFLTYFQNEAQLEKSRLLSDRFSAERPKGSFSTLEIQRTEQGDSAMYLCASSSLVNIDGYTFGSGTRLTVV.

The rearrangement uses TRBV30 and TRBJ2-3; 9 bases agree with TRBD2. The CDR3 length is 14 residues. CDR1 and CDR2 (germline): GTSNPN, SVGIG (reference sequence). V shed 3 bases and J 4 bases; nucleotides not matched to a gene: 5. The CDR3 nucleotides are TGTGCCTGGAGGACTAGCGGTTCTCCAGATACGCAGTATTTT. As protein: CAWRTSGSPDTQYF.

This sequence joins TRBV6-1 and TRBJ1-5; D is possibly TRBD1 (5 bases). The germline V gene has CDR1 MNHNS and CDR2 SASEGT. The CDR3 is 16 amino acids. Trimming left V 2 bases short and J 7 bases short, with 18 bases between. CDR3 in DNA: TGTGCCAGCAGTGAAAGTGGCCAGGGAGGTTACCAGCCCCAGCATTTT. It translates to CASSESGQGGYQPQHF.

In its sample, this clone was seen a few times. The chain links TRBV21-1 to TRBJ2-2; the table's D gene call, TRBD2, was not cross checked with the DNA. TRBV21-1 is noted as a pseudogene. The CDR3 length is 17 residues. The CDR3 DNA reads as TGTGCCAGCAGCAAAGTGGGAGGGTTCGAGAACACCGGGGAGCTGTTTTTT. It is translated as CASSKVGGFENTGELFF.

The chain joins TRBV3-1 (or the pseudogene TRBV3-2) to TRBJ2-5; TRBD2 aligns across 9 bases. The trim removed 0 bases at V and 1 base at J, leaving 6 bases unmatched. In germline, CDR1 is LGHDT, CDR2 YNNKEL (reference sequence). The CDR3 loop spans 17 amino acids. The CDR3, as DNA: TGTGCCAGCAGCCAAGATCCAGGCGGGGGGGTCCAAGAGACCCAGTACTTC. It encodes CASSQDPGGGVQETQYF.

The chain employs TRBV12-3 or TRBV12-4 and TRBJ1-1, with 7 nucleotides matching TRBD1. This CDR3 contains 13 residues. Unmatched junction bases numbered 4, after V lost 8 bases and J lost 1 base. This CDR3 reads CASVGDRNTEAFF. The CDR3 coding sequence is TGTGCCAGCGTGGGGGACAGGAACACTGAAGCTTTCTTT.

The V and J genes are TRBV28 and TRBJ1-5; 11 bases are shared with TRBD1. Germline loops: CDR1 MDHEN, CDR2 SYDVKM. V gave up 6 bases and J gave up 6 bases; unmatched junction bases: 10. The CDR3 covers 16 residues. DNA of the CDR3: TGTGCCAGCAGCACTCGGACAGGGGGCTTTTTTCAGCCCCAGCATTTT. This encodes CASSTRTGGFFQPQHF.

J is TRBJ1-3 and V is TRBV12-3 or TRBV12-4; no clear D. V was shortened by 6 bases and J by 4 bases, with 10 bases between the two germline ends. The CDR3 is 13 amino acids. This CDR3 reads CASSLAGGNTIYF. In nucleotides, the CDR3 is TGTGCCAGCAGCCTAGCCGGGGGAAACACCATATATTTT.

This clone occurred once. J is TRBJ1-1 and V is TRBV5-4; D unclear. V was cut by 3 bases and J by 2 bases, with 8 bases left in between. This CDR3 is 13 amino acids long. CDR1 and CDR2 from the germline V gene are SGHNT and YYREEE (reference sequence). The CDR3 nucleotides read TGTGCCAGCAGCTGGGCAGATAACACTGAAGCTTTCTTT. Translation: CASSWADNTEAFF.

The CDR3 region is CASSQGTGATNEKLFF. As DNA, the CDR3 is TGTGCCAGCAGCCAAGGGACAGGGGCAACTAATGAAAAACTGTTTTTT. The gene calls are TRBV3-1 (or the pseudogene TRBV3-2) and TRBJ1-4; TRBD1 matches at 9 bases. This CDR3 comprises 16 residues. After removal of 1 base from V and 0 bases from J, the junction contained 0 bases not matched to a gene. Germline V gives CDR1 LGHDT, CDR2 YNNKEL (reference sequence).